Following are 32 T cell receptor beta chains from one sample sequenced in a study of immune characterization of retroperitoneal liposarcoma. TCRdb fed the PCR reads into MiXCR, producing one record per CDR3 protein. The sample lists around 8,000 distinct CDR3 sequences, roughly 30% seen once, with around 15% in the top ten. What was sequenced was blood. The source of these receptors is a male donor with retroperitoneal liposarcoma.

This clonotype counts as large. The J gene is TRBJ2-1, the V gene TRBV6-1; 10 nucleotides match TRBD1. CDR1 and CDR2 from the germline V gene are MNHNS and SASEGT. This CDR3 contains 15 residues. V was clipped by 5 bases and J by 6 bases; unmatched bases: 7. The DNA of the CDR3 is TGTGCCAGCAGTCCCCGGGACAGGGGAAGCAATGAGCAGTTCTTC. Its protein product is CASSPRDRGSNEQFF.

A note on this clonotype: With a much larger clone just one base away, this may be a read error. The gene calls are TRBV6-5 and TRBJ1-1; tentative D call: TRBD1 (5 bases). Germline V gene lookup returns CDR1 MNHEY and CDR2 SVGAGI. This CDR3 spans 14 amino acids. CDR3: CASSYEGEATEDFF. The CDR3 DNA reads as TGTGCCAGCAGTTACGAAGGGGAAGCCACTGAAGATTTCTTT.

This clonotype was found many times. The chain links TRBV6-4 to TRBJ2-1, with unresolved D. The germline V and J ends were trimmed by 3 bases and 4 bases, with 7 bases remaining between them. The CDR3 is 13 residues long. Germline V gives CDR1 MRHNA, CDR2 SNTAGT. This CDR3 reads CASSETEYNEQFF. The CDR3 DNA reads TGTGCCAGCAGTGAGACCGAGTACAATGAGCAGTTCTTC.

By frequency in the sample, this clonotype is medium-sized. The rearrangement uses TRBV7-6 and TRBJ2-1; 7 positions match TRBD2. The CDR3 has 15 residues. V lost 5 bases to trimming and J lost 5 bases; unmatched junction nucleotides: 9. The germline CDR1 and CDR2 sequences are SGHVS and FNYEAQ. In nucleotides, the CDR3 is TGTGCCAGCAGCACAGCAAGCGGGATCAACAATGAGCAGTTCTTC. Its translation: CASSTASGINNEQFF.

This chain connects TRBV6-6 to TRBJ1-1, with unresolved D. The germline V and J ends were trimmed by 2 bases and 0 bases, with 10 bases remaining between them. This CDR3 has 15 amino acids. Germline-derived CDR1 and CDR2 are MNHNY and SVGAGI (reference sequence). The CDR3 bases are TGTGCCAGCAGTTACATCGGACGGATGAACACTGAAGCTTTCTTT. Amino acid sequence: CASSYIGRMNTEAFF.

V is TRBV10-1 and J is TRBJ2-1; 11 bases line up with TRBD2. V dropped 5 bases and J dropped 2; count of bases not matched to a gene: 14. Germline V gene data show CDR1 as WNHNN and CDR2 as SYGVQD (reference sequence). CDR3 length: 19 residues. The CDR3 sequence is CASSPKFSGRATPYNEQFF. In DNA, the CDR3 is TGCGCCAGCAGTCCGAAGTTTAGCGGGAGGGCCACGCCCTACAATGAGCAGTTCTTC.

CDR3 DNA: TGTGCCAGCAGCTTAGGGTACCGCACAGATACGCAGTATTTT. Residues: CASSLGYRTDTQYF. This chain links TRBV11-2 with TRBJ2-3; D not resolved. Trimming removed 1 base at V and 1 base at J, with 6 bases between. The CDR3 extends over 14 amino acids. Germline CDR1 reads SGHAT; CDR2 reads FQNNGV.

The V gene is TRBV7-2, the J gene TRBJ2-2; 12 bases align to TRBD2. V shed 5 bases, J shed 5 bases, and the junction held 12 bases outside the gene matches. This CDR3 spans 18 amino acids. Germline V gene data show CDR1 as SGHTA and CDR2 as FQGNSA. CDR3 sequence: CASSRGLAGGPRTGELFF. CDR3 in DNA: TGTGCCAGCAGCAGGGGGCTAGCGGGAGGGCCTCGAACCGGGGAGCTGTTTTTT.

Relative to its sample, this clonotype is medium-sized. The rearrangement uses TRBV6-1 and TRBJ1-4; 9 bases are shared with TRBD1. The germline CDR1 and CDR2 sequences are MNHNS and SASEGT. V shed 1 base, J shed 6 bases, and the junction held 3 bases outside the gene matches. The length of the CDR3 is 15 residues. CDR3 nucleotide sequence: TGTGCCAGCAGTGAAGTACGACAGGGGGATGAAAAACTGTTTTTT. It encodes CASSEVRQGDEKLFF.

This chain links TRBV14 with TRBJ1-3; D not certain. From germline, CDR1 is SGHDN and CDR2 FVKESK. This CDR3 region has 15 residues. Trimming shortened V by 0 bases and J by 2 bases, and 8 bases separated the two germline ends. The CDR3, as DNA: TGTGCCAGCAGCCAAGATCACCGGGCTGGAAACACCATATATTTT. Its protein is CASSQDHRAGNTIYF. Complete variable domain (other parts from reference TRBV14 and TRBJ1-3): EAGVTQFPSHSVIEKGQTVTLRCDPISGHDNLYWYRRVMGKEIKFLLHFVKESKQDESGMPNNRFLAERTGGTYSTLKVQPAELEDSGVYFCASSQDHRAGNTIYFGEGSWLTVV.

This clonotype was seen more than once but under ten times. The chain joins TRBV6-1 to TRBJ2-1; TRBD2 matches 13 bases. V lost 5 bases to trimming and J lost 6 bases; unmatched junction nucleotides: 10. The germline gives CDR1 MNHNS, CDR2 SASEGT. The CDR3 loop spans 17 amino acids. The CDR3 is CASSRGTSGKSPNEQFF. The DNA of the CDR3 is TGTGCCAGCAGTAGGGGGACTAGCGGGAAAAGCCCCAATGAGCAGTTCTTC.

The chain recombines TRBV12-3 or TRBV12-4 with TRBJ2-1, with TRBD1 matching 7 bases. This CDR3 comprises 14 residues. J was trimmed by 9 bases and V by 8 bases; bases with no gene match: 13. In DNA form, the CDR3 reads TGTGCCAGCGGAGTGACAGGACAGGCGCCTGAGCAGTTCTTC. As protein: CASGVTGQAPEQFF.

The rearrangement uses TRBV12-3 or TRBV12-4 and TRBJ2-1; TRBD2 matches 8 bases. The CDR3 extends over 15 amino acids. V was pared by 3 bases and J by 8 bases, with 9 bases of the junction left unmatched. Here the CDR3 reads CASSLRAGDVYEQFF. The CDR3 DNA reads TGTGCCAGCAGTTTGAGAGCGGGAGACGTTTATGAGCAGTTCTTC.

Regarding this clonotype: This sequence may be a read error, since a much larger clone differs from it by one base. This chain joins TRBV5-1 and TRBJ2-1; 9 bases map to TRBD2. The better agreement between TRBJ2-7 and the DNA end casts doubt on the J call. This CDR3 is built from 15 residues. Germline-derived CDR1 and CDR2 are SGHRS and YFSETQ. This chain's CDR3 is CASSPIAGVNNEQYF. The CDR3 nucleotides read TGCGCCAGCAGCCCAATAGCGGGAGTCAACAATGAGCAGTACTTC.

This clonotype is deemed medium-sized. The chain carries TRBV4-1 and TRBJ2-2; D might be TRBD1 (5 bases). Trimming removed 4 bases from V and 1 base from J, with 13 bases in between. Germline assignment: CDR1 MGHRA and CDR2 YSYEKL. The CDR3 runs to 16 residues. CDR3 sequence: CASSPLGRQNTGELFF. CDR3 sequence (DNA): TGCGCCAGCAGCCCCTTGGGGCGGCAGAACACCGGGGAGCTGTTTTTT.

This clonotype has a handful of counts. The J gene is TRBJ2-1, the V gene TRBV4-2; 9 bases agree with TRBD2. Per the germline V gene, CDR1 is LGHNA and CDR2 is YNFKEQ. Trimming at V came to 1 base and at J to 5 bases, leaving 6 bases not matched to a gene. The CDR3 sequence is 16 residues long. In nucleotides, the CDR3 is TGTGCCAGCAGCCAAGTAGGGACTAGCAGAAACAATGAGCAGTTCTTC. This translates into CASSQVGTSRNNEQFF.

This clonotype is classed as medium-sized. The V gene is TRBV6-1, the J gene TRBJ2-3, with 10 bases identical to TRBD1. V dropped 5 bases and J dropped 3; count of bases not matched to a gene: 2. Germline V gene data show CDR1 as MNHNS and CDR2 as SASEGT. The CDR3 loop spans 14 amino acids. CDR3 in amino acids: CASSQDRGTDTQYF. Written as DNA, the CDR3 is TGTGCCAGCAGTCAGGACAGGGGGACAGATACGCAGTATTTT.

The gene calls are TRBV6-5 and TRBJ2-3, with D maybe TRBD2 (6 bases). The CDR3 spans 16 residues. The germline V gene encodes CDR1 MNHEY and CDR2 SVGAGI. Trimming cost V 0 bases and J 1 base, with 11 bases left between them. The CDR3 nucleotides read TGTGCCAGCAGTTACTCGGGACTGAGGGGCACAGATACGCAGTATTTT. Protein sequence: CASSYSGLRGTDTQYF.

This clonotype is classed as medium-sized. The rearrangement joins TRBV6-1 to TRBJ1-1; D uncertain. The CDR3 has 13 residues. In germline, CDR1 is MNHNS, CDR2 SASEGT. Trimming removed 5 bases from V and 3 bases from J, with 10 bases in between. For the CDR3, the DNA is TGTGCCAGCAGTCCCTCCCTCCACACTGAAGCTTTCTTT. Translation gives CASSPSLHTEAFF.

This clonotype is medium-sized in the sample. V gene TRBV6-1 combines with J gene TRBJ2-7, with no clear D. This CDR3 contains 17 residues. The germline gives CDR1 MNHNS, CDR2 SASEGT. The germline V and J ends were trimmed by 10 bases and 3 bases, with 28 bases remaining between them. The CDR3 nucleotides are TGTGCCACCACTACTAATTTCCCAACGAGGCTTGACTACGAGCAGTACTTC. As protein: CATTTNFPTRLDYEQYF.

This chain uses TRBV6-1 with TRBJ2-1; 12 nucleotides agree with TRBD2. CDR3 length equals 16 residues. Unmatched junction bases numbered 3, after V lost 2 bases and J lost 4 bases. The germline CDR1 and CDR2 sequences are MNHNS and SASEGT. CDR3 region: CASSEWGTSGYNEQFF. For the CDR3, the DNA is TGTGCCAGCAGTGAATGGGGGACTAGCGGGTACAATGAGCAGTTCTTC.

The V call is TRBV6-5, the J call TRBJ2-1; 7 bases are a match to TRBD2. Germline V CDR1 and CDR2: MNHEY, SVGAGI. The CDR3 is 17 amino acids. The junction had 7 bases not matched to a gene; V was cut back by 2 bases and J by 0 bases. The CDR3 DNA sequence: TGTGCCAGCAGTTACGGGTTTGGCGGGAGCTCCTACAATGAGCAGTTCTTC. This sequence encodes CASSYGFGGSSYNEQFF.

The V gene is TRBV11-2, the J gene TRBJ2-1; 13 positions match TRBD2. Germline-derived CDR1 and CDR2 are SGHAT and FQNNGV. The CDR3 runs to 16 residues. J was trimmed by 13 bases and V by 9 bases; bases with no gene match: 18. The CDR3 here is CASSRTSGSSRETQFF. DNA for the CDR3: TGTGCCAGTAGCCGGACTAGCGGGAGCTCCCGAGAGACCCAGTTCTTC.

The V gene is TRBV25-1, the J gene TRBJ2-5; 12 bases are shared with TRBD2. The J segment lost 4 bases and the V segment lost 4 bases, leaving 7 bases of the junction unmatched. Germline V gene sequence: CDR1 MGHDK, CDR2 SYGVNS. The CDR3 is made up of 16 amino acids. The CDR3 DNA is TGTGCCAGCAGTGTCCAACCGGGACTAGCGGGAGAGACCCAGTACTTC. Protein product: CASSVQPGLAGETQYF.

The chain uses TRBV6-1 and TRBJ2-1, with 7 bases fitting TRBD1. The better agreement between TRBJ2-7 and the DNA end casts doubt on the J call. The germline gives CDR1 MNHNS, CDR2 SASEGT. This CDR3 is built from 14 residues. Written as DNA, the CDR3 is TGTGCCAGCACTCGGACAGGATACCCCTACGAGCAGTACTTC. It specifies CASTRTGYPYEQYF.

The gene calls are TRBV12-3 or TRBV12-4 and TRBJ2-1; TRBD2 matches at 13 bases. The CDR3 totals 18 residues. Losses at the gene ends were 5 bases for V and 0 bases for J; bases not matched to a gene: 7. The CDR3 region is CASSTSGRAQSSYNEQFF. CDR3 bases: TGTGCCAGCAGTACTAGCGGGAGGGCCCAAAGCTCCTACAATGAGCAGTTCTTC.

This clonotype was seen a few times. The CDR3 loop reads CASSYSHDTGNTIYF. In DNA, the CDR3 is TGTGCCAGCAGTTACTCACACGACACTGGAAACACCATATATTTT. The chain couples TRBV6-5 to TRBJ1-3; no definite D call. The germline gives CDR1 MNHEY, CDR2 SVGAGI. The CDR3 contains 15 residues. V lost 0 bases and J 2 bases, leaving 8 bases between the germline ends.

This clonotype was picked up a small number of times. This chain joins TRBV6-1 and TRBJ2-7; D call uncertain. The CDR3 has 13 residues. The germline CDR1 and CDR2 sequences are MNHNS and SASEGT. With 5 bases removed from V and 5 bases from J, the gap between germline ends came to 13 bases. This CDR3 reads CASSQALRNEQYF. The CDR3 DNA sequence: TGTGCCAGCAGTCAGGCCCTGAGGAACGAGCAGTACTTC.

The rearrangement links TRBV7-6 to TRBJ2-2; D not certain. V lost 5 bases to trimming and J lost 6 bases, with 19 bases between them. Germline CDR1 reads SGHVS; CDR2 reads FNYEAQ. This CDR3 spans 16 amino acids. The CDR3 spells CASSPSIRGAAGELFF. CDR3 DNA: TGTGCCAGCAGCCCGTCAATCCGAGGCGCGGCCGGGGAGCTGTTTTTT.

This clonotype was seen more than once but under ten times. The rearrangement joins TRBV6-1 to TRBJ1-1; D remains unclear. In germline, CDR1 is MNHNS, CDR2 SASEGT. Between the trimmed V and J ends, which lost 2 bases and 4 bases, there was a span of 8 bases. This CDR3 is 13 amino acids long. The CDR3 DNA is TGTGCCAGCAGTGAATTCAAAGGCACTGAAGCTTTCTTT. Amino acids: CASSEFKGTEAFF.

This chain joins TRBV6-1 and TRBJ2-1; D not certain. Germline CDR1 MNHNS, CDR2 SASEGT. The CDR3 is 15 residues long. V lost 6 bases and J 2 bases, leaving 14 bases between the germline ends. The CDR3 loop is CASRIIKAAYNEQFF. The CDR3 bases are TGTGCCAGCAGAATTATCAAGGCGGCCTACAATGAGCAGTTCTTC.

This clonotype was counted at least ten times. The chain carries TRBV12-3 or TRBV12-4 and TRBJ2-2; D might be TRBD1 (6 bases). The CDR3 has 15 amino acids. V shed 2 bases and J shed 2 bases, with 9 bases lying between them. DNA for the CDR3: TGTGCCAGCAGTTTAACGGACAGTAACACCGGGGAGCTGTTTTTT. Its protein is CASSLTDSNTGELFF.